These T cell receptor beta chains were read from a single sample in a study of T-cell memory formation after mild COVID-19. TCRdb re-called the 5' RACE reads with MiXCR, one entry per CDR3 protein. Here the sample spans 150,000 to 200,000 distinct CDR3 sequences, 10% to 15% being singletons. Sequenced sample: PBMCs or a T cell subset sorted from them (not recorded which). The receptors shown here come from a man aged 18 to 35 who had mild COVID-19 (a few samples of this study predate the infection). Cell type and time point are not known. Both conserved end residues are trimmed from each CDR3. Expanded clones are given a class, and other clones once, few, many or no size at all.

ATTRVGREQAF | NA | TRBJ1-1 | TRBV15
ASTLLGPTGNTIY | NA | TRBJ1-3 | TRBV12-3/TRBV12-4
ASSQRLAGAQETQY | NA | TRBJ2-5 | TRBV23-1
ASSRDSTDTQY | NA | TRBJ2-3 | TRBV5-1
ASSADSVYGYT | NA | TRBJ1-2 | TRBV12-3/TRBV12-4
ATLGQGASSSTEAF | NA | TRBJ1-1 | TRBV24-1
SAPGQGAWRKDGIEAF | NA | TRBJ1-1 | TRBV20-1
ASGEGLGNEKLF | many | TRBJ1-4 | TRBV5-1
ASSLAGGAKTQY | once | TRBJ2-5 | TRBV7-8
SATGWGQGASTSGQETQY | NA | TRBJ2-5 | TRBV20-1
ASSWGIGELF | few | TRBJ2-2 | TRBV5-1
ASSQNYEQY | NA | TRBJ2-7 | TRBV6-2/TRBV6-3
ASSLQTTSYNTDTQY | few | TRBJ2-3 | TRBV4-1
ASSHGTGHGYT | few | TRBJ1-2 | TRBV3-1
ASSEGGTTEAF | few | TRBJ1-1 | TRBV2
SVGVSGNTGELF | few | TRBJ2-2 | TRBV29-1
ASSLLAGNEKLF | NA | TRBJ1-4 | TRBV7-9
ASSPRQGSWDGYT | few | TRBJ1-2 | TRBV7-3
ASSLRGNNNQPQH | NA | TRBJ1-5 | TRBV6-5
ASSSRSSTDTQY | few | TRBJ2-3 | TRBV7-2
AGAASTWASYEQY | NA | TRBJ2-7 | TRBV12-5
ASSFPRGTGELF | NA | TRBJ2-2 | TRBV5-1
ASSQIPTGNHEQY | few | TRBJ2-7 | TRBV4-2
ASSLDGAQETQY | few | TRBJ2-5 | TRBV5-1
ASSTGQLNEQF | NA | TRBJ2-1 | TRBV7-2
ASTIAGLAYEQF | NA | TRBJ2-1 | TRBV6-2/TRBV6-3
ASSGTSGGALNTGELF | few | TRBJ2-2 | TRBV27
ASSYSSVRLVYGYT | few | TRBJ1-2 | TRBV6-2/TRBV6-3
ASTKTGLAGGDKNIQY | NA | TRBJ2-4 | TRBV28
ASGLAGTYNEQF | few | TRBJ2-1 | TRBV9
ASSLTLQGETQY | many | TRBJ2-5 | TRBV5-1
ASSRTFTSGASYEQY | few | TRBJ2-7 | TRBV5-1
ASSSLSDGYT | NA | TRBJ1-2 | TRBV11-1
ASSRIPNTEAF | NA | TRBJ1-1 | TRBV12-3/TRBV12-4
ASSLVTGRWTEAF | NA | TRBJ1-1 | TRBV7-2
ASSLAGWTGGANGELF | few | TRBJ2-2 | TRBV5-1
ASRDWSTDTQY | NA | TRBJ2-3 | TRBV25-1
ASSTSGVLNTEAF | NA | TRBJ1-1 | TRBV6-5
ASSYRGEHEQY | NA | TRBJ2-7 | TRBV6-5
ASSVGDGSTATGNTIY | NA | TRBJ1-3 | TRBV9
SPRKGHEQF | few | TRBJ2-1 | TRBV20-1
ASSEEETQY | many | TRBJ2-5 | TRBV2
SARGQGQWYQPQH | few | TRBJ1-5 | TRBV20-1
ASSPTGGSYNEQF | NA | TRBJ2-1 | TRBV7-3
AISRTDSSEAF | few | TRBJ1-1 | TRBV10-3